This T cell receptor beta chain derives from a study of tumor and adjacent non-tumor tissue in lung cancer. RNA was extracted from bulk tissue without any cell sorting. Germline lookup yields CDR1 ENHRY and CDR2 SYGVKD. This CDR3 comprises 19 residues. This clonotype was observed a single time. The junction departs from germline at one end; a sequencing error may be responsible. A modified ARM-PCR protocol with three rounds of nested PCR amplified TCRbeta. Using its own MiXCR run on the multiplex PCR reads, TCRdb lists one record per CDR3 protein. The data contain fewer than 100,000 distinct CDR3 sequences, around 77% of them singletons.

This sequence was found in a woman between 40 and 55 years old with non-small cell lung cancer. This chain joins TRBV10-3 and TRBJ2-2, with D perhaps matching TRBD2 (7 bases). Sequenced: lung tumor tissue. The chain's CDR3 is CGISESDREGGPNTGELFF. In DNA, the CDR3 is TGTGGCATCAGTGAGTCGGACCGTGAGGGGGGGCCCAACACTGGGGAGCTGTTTTTT.